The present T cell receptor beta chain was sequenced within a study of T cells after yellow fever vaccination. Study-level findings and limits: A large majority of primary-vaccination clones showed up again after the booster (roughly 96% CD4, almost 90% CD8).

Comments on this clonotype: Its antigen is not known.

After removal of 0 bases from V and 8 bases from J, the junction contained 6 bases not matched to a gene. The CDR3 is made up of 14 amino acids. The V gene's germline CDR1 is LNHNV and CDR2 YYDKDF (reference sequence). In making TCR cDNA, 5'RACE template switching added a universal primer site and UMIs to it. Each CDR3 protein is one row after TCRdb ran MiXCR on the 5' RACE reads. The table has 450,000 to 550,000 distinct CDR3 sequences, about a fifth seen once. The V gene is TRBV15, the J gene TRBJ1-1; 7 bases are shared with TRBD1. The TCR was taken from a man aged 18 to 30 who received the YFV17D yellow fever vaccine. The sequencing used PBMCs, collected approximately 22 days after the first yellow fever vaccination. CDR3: CATSRDLMTGEAFF. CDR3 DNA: TGTGCCACCAGCAGAGATCTTATGACAGGGGAAGCTTTCTTT. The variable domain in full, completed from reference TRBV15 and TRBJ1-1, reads DAMVIQNPRYQVTQFGKPVTLSCSQTLNHNVMYWYQQKSSQAPKLLFHYYDKDFNNEADTPDNFQSRRPNTSFCFLDIRSPGLGDTAMYLCATSRDLMTGEAFFGQGTRLTVV.